One and the same sample provided the 17 T cell receptor beta chains below, sequenced in a study of regulatory T cells in long-lasting Graves disease (dated by TCRdb to the early 2020s). The receptor library was made with multiplex PCR. The sequencer listed for this sample is Illumina HiSeq 4000. To build TCR beta libraries, CDR3 regions were amplified by Arm-PCR using iRepertoire HTBI primers. The public reads were reprocessed in TCRdb via fastp at Q25 and MiXCR, keeping in-frame beta chains. Entries that share a CDR3 protein sequence are merged under the most common genes and DNA. The sample table shows about 320,000 distinct CDR3 sequences, and about 20% are seen once. Less than 40% of the sample is held by the ten biggest clonotypes. The time point label, as the study defines it: newly diagnosed GD, antithyroid drugs for less than 3 months. For both TCR sequencing and RNA sequencing, RNA was extracted from PBMCs in TRIzol.

This sample comprised peripheral blood mononuclear cells (PBMCs), obtained at new diagnosis, from a patient treated with antithyroid drugs. The receptors were gathered from a female donor with Graves disease.

This clonotype has ten or more counts. The V gene is TRBV19, the J gene TRBJ2-2; 7 bases map to TRBD1. In germline, CDR1 is LNHDA, CDR2 SQIVND (reference sequence). V trimming: 7 bases; J trimming: 3 bases; junction bases outside the gene matches: 5. This CDR3 spans 14 amino acids. The CDR3 nucleotides read TGTGCCAGTAATCGAGACAGGGACACCGGGGAGCTGTTTTTT. Its protein is CASNRDRDTGELFF.

This clonotype has a count of ten or more. CDR3 DNA sequence: TGTGCCAGCAGCTTGAACCTTTCAACAGGGGGCGCGTCCTACGAGCAGTACTTC. Protein: CASSLNLSTGGASYEQYF. This chain links TRBV11-2 with TRBJ2-7; TRBD1 matches 9 bases. Germline lookup yields CDR1 SGHAT and CDR2 FQNNGV. There are 18 residues in the CDR3. J gave up 1 base and V 3 bases, and 13 bases lay outside the gene matches.

The sample holds a few counts of this clonotype. The J gene is TRBJ2-1, the V gene TRBV20-1; the match to TRBD1 covers 8 bases. Germline lookup yields CDR1 DFQATT and CDR2 SNEGSKA (reference sequence). CDR3 length equals 16 residues. The trim removed 1 base at V and 6 bases at J, leaving 11 bases unmatched. The CDR3 DNA sequence: TGCAGTGCTAGAGTTTGGTTTCCAGGGGGCTCCAATGAGCAGTTCTTC. Translated: CSARVWFPGGSNEQFF.

This clonotype was seen at least ten times. J is TRBJ2-2 and V is TRBV24-1; 8 nucleotides agree with TRBD1. The CDR3 length is 15 residues. Germline V gene sequence: CDR1 KGHDR, CDR2 SFDVKD. The trim removed 4 bases at V and 5 bases at J, leaving 5 bases unmatched. The CDR3 nucleotides are TGTGCCACCAGTGACCGGACAGGGCGGACCGGGGAGCTGTTTTTT. Its translation is CATSDRTGRTGELFF.

This clonotype was counted at least ten times. The chain links TRBV29-1 to TRBJ2-2; 8 bases match TRBD2. V shed 5 bases, J shed 7 bases, and the junction held 12 bases outside the gene matches. CDR1 is SQVTM and CDR2 is ANQGSEA in the germline V gene. The CDR3 length is 15 residues. CDR3 sequence: CSVRFGSGRDGELFF. As DNA, the CDR3 is TGCAGCGTTCGGTTTGGCAGCGGGAGAGACGGGGAGCTGTTTTTT.

This clonotype was seen only a few times. Here the CDR3 reads CATSETGERGYTF. Here the CDR3 DNA reads TGTGCCACCAGTGAGACAGGGGAGAGAGGCTACACCTTC. The chain joins TRBV24-1 to TRBJ1-2, with TRBD1 matching over 8 bases. The length of the CDR3 is 13 residues. Trimming cost V 4 bases and J 8 bases; bases outside gene matches: 5. Germline V lookup: CDR1 KGHDR, CDR2 SFDVKD.

This clonotype was found a few times. V gene TRBV5-1 combines with J gene TRBJ1-2; no firm D call. The germline V gene has CDR1 SGHRS and CDR2 YFSETQ. Trimming stripped 5 bases from V and 4 bases from J, with 12 bases between. The length of the CDR3 is 13 residues. CDR3: CASRVDKLYGYTF. The CDR3 nucleotides are TGCGCCAGCAGGGTAGACAAACTCTATGGCTACACCTTC.

This clonotype has at least ten counts. V usage is TRBV4-2 and J usage is TRBJ2-3; TRBD2 might be the D (6 bases). V shed 0 bases and J shed 9 bases, with 16 bases lying between them. The CDR3 contains 15 residues. Germline V gene data show CDR1 as LGHNA and CDR2 as YNFKEQ. CDR3 DNA: TGTGCCAGCAGCCAAGAATTGCGGGATGAGGGGACGCAGTATTTT. Amino acids: CASSQELRDEGTQYF.

The chain is built from TRBV28 and TRBJ2-1; no firm D call. The germline V gene encodes CDR1 MDHEN and CDR2 SYDVKM. The germline V and J ends were trimmed by 3 bases and 2 bases, with 8 bases remaining between them. The CDR3 runs to 14 residues. The CDR3 nucleotides are TGTGCCAGCAGTTTCCCGACCCCCTACAATGAGCAGTTCTTC. Its protein is CASSFPTPYNEQFF.

As for this clonotype: This may arise from a read error, as a much more abundant clone is one base away. As DNA, the CDR3 is TGTGCCACCAGTGATTTGATGGAGAGCGAAGGGGCAGGCGGGGAGCTGTTTTTT. This sequence encodes CATSDLMESEGAGGELFF. The chain has TRBV24-1 and TRBJ2-2, with D perhaps matching TRBD1 (5 bases). CDR3 length: 18 residues. V was pared by 0 bases and J by 7 bases, with 20 bases between. Germline CDR1 is KGHDR and CDR2 is SFDVKD.

Many counts were recorded for this clonotype. V gene TRBV24-1 combines with J gene TRBJ1-1; no reliable D call. Trimming took 4 bases from V and 5 from J, leaving 7 bases between them. CDR1 is KGHDR and CDR2 is SFDVKD in the germline V gene. The length of the CDR3 is 12 residues. The CDR3 DNA reads as TGTGCCACCAGTGACGGGTGGACTGAAGCTTTCTTT. Amino acid sequence: CATSDGWTEAFF.

This clonotype has at least ten counts. The gene calls are TRBV27 and TRBJ2-3; 10 bases are a match to TRBD2. The CDR3 runs to 15 residues. The germline V gene has CDR1 MNHEY and CDR2 SMNVEV (reference sequence). The junction had 4 bases not matched to a gene; V was cut back by 3 bases and J by 4 bases. CDR3 sequence reads: CASSLSSGRSDTQYF. Here the CDR3 DNA reads TGTGCCAGCAGTTTGTCTAGCGGGAGATCAGATACGCAGTATTTT.

V and J are TRBV10-2 and TRBJ1-1; D perhaps matches TRBD1 (6 bases). With 7 bases removed from V and 5 bases from J, the gap between germline ends came to 17 bases. Germline V gene lookup returns CDR1 WSHSY and CDR2 SAAADI. The CDR3 has 14 amino acids. In DNA, the CDR3 is TGCGCCAGCACCTTACAGGGACTGGATACTGAAGCTTTCTTT. Translation gives CASTLQGLDTEAFF.

This clonotype was counted a few times. The chain employs TRBV12-3 or TRBV12-4 and TRBJ1-2; TRBD1 agrees at 7 bases. V was pared by 6 bases and J by 4 bases, with 5 bases of the junction left unmatched. The CDR3 contains 13 residues. The CDR3 region is CASRPGTVYGYTF. The DNA for the CDR3 is TGTGCCAGCAGGCCAGGGACAGTCTATGGCTACACCTTC.

A few counts support this clonotype. Possible read error: a much larger clone is one base away. The rearrangement joins TRBV7-9 to TRBJ2-7; 7 bases fit TRBD2. This CDR3 has 14 amino acids. Per germline, CDR1 SEHNR and CDR2 FQNEAQ (reference sequence). CDR3 amino acids: CASSPLGGSYGQYF. The CDR3 DNA reads as TGTGCCAGCAGCCCGCTGGGGGGGTCCTACGGGCAGTACTTC.

This clonotype was seen ten or more times. The chain employs TRBV19 and TRBJ1-2; a weak D match, TRBD1 (6 bases). V was shortened by 8 bases and J by 4 bases, with 20 bases between the two germline ends. The CDR3 covers 15 residues. In germline, CDR1 is LNHDA, CDR2 SQIVND (reference sequence). The CDR3 sequence is CASSNSGVDVYGYTF. CDR3 in DNA: TGTGCCAGTTCCAACTCAGGGGTTGACGTCTATGGCTACACCTTC.

This clonotype showed up many times. This chain joins TRBV19 and TRBJ2-3, with D perhaps TRBD1 or TRBD2 (5 bases each). The CDR3 is made up of 18 amino acids. Between the trimmed V and J ends, which lost 9 bases and 0 bases, there was a span of 25 bases. Germline V lookup: CDR1 LNHDA, CDR2 SQIVND (reference sequence). The DNA for the CDR3 is TGTGCCAGCAGTGAATCGGGACCCAAAATCTCTAGCACAGATACGCAGTATTTT. Encoded protein: CASSESGPKISSTDTQYF.